A selection of T cell receptor beta chains follows, all from one sample in a study of a mutant IDH1 vaccine in newly diagnosed glioma. Here immunoSEQ multiplex PCR was the method, and the copy in TCRdb shows in-frame clones only, minus some. The repertoire holds around 28,000 clones, with roughly 90% as singletons. These receptors have no identified antigens. Source: PBMCs, taken from a glioma patient whose treatment included an IDH1 peptide vaccine. Source of these receptors: a man between 18 and 35 years old with glioma. CDR3s include the opening cysteine and the closing phenylalanine or tryptophan. Each record gives: CDR3 length, J gene, V gene, D gene, clone size, CDR3 protein, CDR3 DNA. The D gene is left open where the match is weak. Expanded clones are given a class, and other clones once, few, many or no size at all.

14	TRBJ1-2	TRBV30	TRBD1	.	CAWSAGTGGGGYTF	TGTGCCTGGAGTGCGGGGACAGGCGGAGGGGGCTACACCTTC
15	TRBJ2-7	TRBV6-5	TRBD1	.	CASSSHRQGTYEQYF	TGTGCCAGCAGTTCCCACCGACAGGGGACCTACGAGCAGTACTTC
14	TRBJ2-1	TRBV30	.	.	CAWSVGLDYNEQFF	TGTGCCTGGAGTGTCGGCTTGGACTACAATGAGCAGTTCTTC
15	TRBJ2-1	TRBV6-6	TRBD2	.	CASSYSRAGVDEQFF	TGTGCCAGCAGTTACTCGAGAGCGGGAGTTGATGAGCAGTTCTTC
15	TRBJ2-2	TRBV7-9	.	.	CASSLGQGSTGELFF	TGTGCCAGCAGCTTAGGGCAGGGGAGCACCGGGGAGCTGTTTTTT
13	TRBJ2-1	TRBV6-5	.	.	CASSYTAYNEQFF	TGTGCCAGCAGTTATACAGCTTACAATGAGCAGTTCTTC
12	TRBJ1-2	TRBV7-2	.	.	CASSLEGHGYTF	TGTGCCAGCAGCTTAGAGGGACATGGCTACACCTTC
15	TRBJ2-7	TRBV6-5	TRBD2	.	CASSAWTSGDGEQYF	TGTGCCAGCAGTGCTTGGACTAGCGGAGACGGCGAGCAGTACTTC
13	TRBJ1-1	TRBV7-8	.	.	CASTLGSNTEAFF	TGTGCCAGTACTCTGGGCAGCAACACTGAAGCTTTCTTT
17	TRBJ2-3	TRBV5-1	TRBD2	.	CASSYGLAGFDTDTQYF	TGCGCCAGCAGCTACGGACTAGCGGGATTTGACACAGATACGCAGTATTTT
15	TRBJ2-3	TRBV6-1	.	.	CASTPVKGKADTQYF	TGTGCCAGCACCCCCGTGAAGGGGAAAGCGGATACGCAGTATTTT
15	TRBJ2-5	TRBV15	.	.	CATSRRGGPGETQYF	TGTGCCACCAGCAGACGGGGCGGGCCGGGGGAGACCCAGTACTTC
11	TRBJ1-2	TRBV20-1	.	.	CSASEGYGYTF	TGCAGTGCTAGTGAGGGATATGGCTACACCTTC
14	TRBJ2-6	TRBV6-5	.	.	CASYPSSGANVLTF	TGTGCCAGCTACCCAAGCTCTGGGGCCAACGTCCTGACTTTC
12	TRBJ2-7	TRBV7-9	.	.	CASSSSWYEQYF	TGTGCCAGCAGTTCGAGTTGGTACGAGCAGTACTTC
16	TRBJ2-3	TRBV6-5	TRBD2	.	CASSYSGGSGADTQYF	TGTGCCAGCAGTTACTCAGGCGGGAGTGGGGCAGATACGCAGTATTTT
13	TRBJ2-7	TRBV5-4	.	.	CASSLRASYEQYF	TGTGCCAGCAGCTTGCGGGCTAGCTACGAGCAGTACTTC
12	TRBJ1-2	TRBV5-6	.	.	CASSLTAYGYTF	TGTGCCAGCAGCTTAACAGCATATGGCTACACCTTC
16	TRBJ1-1	TRBV2	TRBD1	once	CASSRQGIGLGTEAFF	TGTGCCAGCAGTCGACAGGGGATCGGGCTGGGCACTGAAGCTTTCTTT
15	TRBJ2-5	TRBV4-3	.	.	CASSQDRLGRETQYF	TGCGCCAGCAGCCAAGATCGGCTTGGCCGGGAGACCCAGTACTTC
13	TRBJ1-2	TRBV10-3	.	.	CAISGAGNYGYTF	TGTGCCATCAGTGGAGCGGGGAACTATGGCTACACCTTC
15	TRBJ2-7	TRBV6-1	.	few	CASSEQGGAGYEQYF	TGTGCCAGCAGCGAACAAGGGGGCGCGGGATACGAGCAGTACTTC
15	TRBJ1-1	TRBV27	TRBD1	.	CASSLSTGGNTEAFF	TGTGCCAGCAGTTTATCGACAGGGGGGAACACTGAAGCTTTCTTT